A single sample gave rise to the 28 T cell receptor beta chains below, sequenced in a study of cytomegalovirus exposure and HLA in healthy donors. PCR used 60 Vbeta primers and 13 Jbeta primers. Only in-frame clones appear in the TCRdb table, and some are missing; sequencing was by immunoSEQ multiplex PCR. Here the sample table reports roughly 70,000 clones. Sequencing input: PBMCs. The receptor source for this set is a man aged 35 to 55 in good health and CMV-seronegative.

This chain connects TRBV27 to TRBJ1-5, with 11 nucleotides matching TRBD1. The CDR3 length is 17 residues. CDR1 and CDR2 (germline): MNHEY, SMNVEV (reference sequence). The V segment lost 1 base and the J segment 2 bases; nucleotides outside the gene matches: 4. In DNA form, the CDR3 reads TGTGCCAGCAGTTTATATCCGGGACAGGGGGGCAATCAGCCCCAGCATTTT. Its translation is CASSLYPGQGGNQPQHF.

The rearrangement uses TRBV6-5 and TRBJ2-7; 9 bases are a match to TRBD2. Germline V gene lookup returns CDR1 MNHEY and CDR2 SVGAGI. J was trimmed by 6 bases and V by 6 bases; bases with no gene match: 9. The CDR3 is 14 residues long. This CDR3 reads CASSPGSGGFEQYF. Written as DNA, the CDR3 is TGTGCCAGCAGCCCGGGGAGCGGGGGGTTCGAGCAGTACTTC.

The genes are TRBV28 and TRBJ1-5; TRBD1 agrees at 10 bases. Germline-derived CDR1 and CDR2 are MDHEN and SYDVKM. With V trimmed by 4 bases and J by 7 bases, 7 bases remained unmatched. The CDR3 has 15 amino acids. CDR3 sequence (DNA): TGTGCCAGCAGTTCGCGGACAGGGGGAGGCCAGCCCCAGCATTTT. Translation gives CASSSRTGGGQPQHF.

In the case of this clone: Additional DNA sequences in this sample encode the identical CDR3. This chain joins TRBV5-4 and TRBJ1-2; 8 nucleotides align to TRBD1. After removal of 2 bases from V and 7 bases from J, the junction contained 10 bases not matched to a gene. Germline V gene lookup returns CDR1 SGHNT and CDR2 YYREEE (reference sequence). The CDR3 has 15 amino acids. In DNA, the CDR3 is TGTGCCAGCAGCTTAGACAGGGGATATACTAGTGGCTACACCTTC. Protein sequence: CASSLDRGYTSGYTF. Based on the CDR3 plus reference TRBV5-4 and TRBJ1-2, the full variable domain is ETGVTQSPTHLIKTRGQQVTLRCSSQSGHNTVSWYQQALGQGPQFIFQYYREEENGRGNFPPRFSGLQFPNYSSELNVNALELDDSALYLCASSLDRGYTSGYTFGSGTRLTVV.

The V gene is TRBV7-9, the J gene TRBJ2-1; 7 bases fit TRBD1. CDR3 length: 13 residues. The germline gives CDR1 SEHNR, CDR2 FQNEAQ (reference sequence). V shed 5 bases and J 6 bases; nucleotides not matched to a gene: 4. The CDR3 loop reads CASSRGGSNEQFF. The CDR3 DNA reads TGTGCCAGCAGCCGAGGGGGCAGCAATGAGCAGTTCTTC.

This rearrangement joins TRBV6-1 to TRBJ2-7, with TRBD2 matching over 8 bases. The CDR3 consists of 15 residues. Germline V gene lookup returns CDR1 MNHNS and CDR2 SASEGT. J lost 0 bases, V lost 7 bases, and 8 bases had no gene match. Here the CDR3 DNA reads TGTGCCAGCACCAGGACTAGCACAGCCTCCTACGAGCAGTACTTC. It specifies CASTRTSTASYEQYF.

The V gene is TRBV18, the J gene TRBJ1-2; perhaps TRBD1 as D (5 bases). The CDR3 consists of 15 residues. Between the trimmed V and J ends, which lost 6 bases and 0 bases, there was a span of 14 bases. Per germline, CDR1 KGHSH and CDR2 LQKENI. The CDR3 sequence: CASSPTVPANYGYTF. The CDR3 DNA sequence: TGTGCCAGCTCTCCGACAGTGCCAGCTAACTATGGCTACACCTTC. The full variable domain, completed using reference TRBV18 and TRBJ1-2, is NAGVMQNPRHLVRRRGQEARLRCSPMKGHSHVYWYRQLPEEGLKFMVYLQKENIIDESGMPKERFSAEFPKEGPSILRIQQVVRGDSAAYFCASSPTVPANYGYTFGSGTRLTVV.

V usage is TRBV18 and J usage is TRBJ2-5; 7 positions agree with TRBD1. This CDR3 is 16 amino acids long. CDR1 is KGHSH and CDR2 is LQKENI in the germline V gene. V lost 1 base and J lost 2; bases outside the gene matches: 7. The CDR3 sequence: CASSPLMGQRQETQYF. The CDR3, as DNA: TGTGCCAGCTCACCACTCATGGGACAGCGGCAAGAGACCCAGTACTTC.

The rearrangement uses TRBV14 and TRBJ2-2; possibly TRBD2 for D (5 bases). Germline V gene sequence: CDR1 SGHDN, CDR2 FVKESK. The CDR3 has 14 amino acids. V dropped 1 base and J dropped 5 bases, with 8 bases sitting between them. CDR3 sequence (DNA): TGTGCCAGCAGCCAAGTCGGGGATACCGGGGAGCTGTTTTTT. Translated, it gives CASSQVGDTGELFF.

The gene calls are TRBV6-1 and TRBJ2-3, with 10 bases aligning to TRBD2. Losses at the gene ends were 4 bases for V and 5 bases for J; bases not matched to a gene: 6. The CDR3 loop spans 15 amino acids. Germline-derived CDR1 and CDR2 are MNHNS and SASEGT. CDR3 amino acids: CASSGASGGRDTQYF. DNA for the CDR3: TGTGCCAGCAGTGGGGCTAGCGGGGGCCGAGATACGCAGTATTTT.

The V gene is TRBV5-1, the J gene TRBJ2-5; a weak D match, TRBD2 (6 bases). V lost 2 bases and J lost 9, with 20 bases in between. Per the germline V gene, CDR1 is SGHRS and CDR2 is YFSETQ. This CDR3 spans 15 amino acids. Here the CDR3 DNA reads TGCGCCAGCAGCTTTACATTGGGGGTAGGGGAGGCCCAGTACTTC. Protein product: CASSFTLGVGEAQYF.

V usage is TRBV5-6 and J usage is TRBJ1-2; D is possibly TRBD1 (5 bases). Germline values: CDR1 SGHDT, CDR2 YYEEEE. This CDR3 spans 13 amino acids. Trimming stripped 5 bases from V and 4 bases from J, with 12 bases between. The CDR3: CASRTTGVYGYTF. CDR3 nucleotide sequence: TGTGCCAGCAGAACCACAGGAGTCTATGGCTACACCTTC.

This chain joins TRBV9 and TRBJ2-3; maybe TRBD2 (6 bases). V lost 1 base to trimming and J lost 5 bases, with 8 bases between them. CDR1 and CDR2 (germline): SGDLS, YYNGEE. CDR3 length: 13 amino acids. This CDR3 reads CASSVSGEDTQYF. Written as DNA, the CDR3 is TGTGCCAGCAGCGTATCGGGGGAAGATACGCAGTATTTT.

The genes are TRBV6-1 and TRBJ1-5, with D unclear. Germline-derived CDR1 and CDR2 are MNHNS and SASEGT. The CDR3 loop spans 15 amino acids. V was trimmed by 2 bases and J by 6 bases, leaving 14 bases between them. This CDR3 reads CASSESLTGSQPQHF. The CDR3 nucleotides read TGTGCCAGCAGTGAAAGCTTGACTGGGAGTCAGCCCCAGCATTTT.

V is TRBV10-3 and J is TRBJ2-7; a possible D gene is TRBD1 (6 bases). The V end lost 11 bases, the J end lost 0 bases, and 14 bases lay between the germline ends. Germline lookup yields CDR1 ENHRY and CDR2 SYGVKD. The length of the CDR3 is 13 residues. In DNA, the CDR3 is TGTGCCGTGAACGGACAGCCCTCCTACGAGCAGTACTTC. Residues: CAVNGQPSYEQYF.

The chain links TRBV2 to TRBJ2-7; a weak D match, TRBD1 (7 bases). From germline, CDR1 is SNHLY and CDR2 FYNNEI. V was cut by 4 bases and J by 6 bases, with 13 bases left in between. The CDR3 has 13 amino acids. CDR3 residues: CASSVQQGGEQYF. The CDR3, as DNA: TGTGCCAGCAGTGTGCAGCAGGGGGGCGAGCAGTACTTC.

This CDR3 is CASSLSGGGNTIYF. The CDR3 bases are TGTGCCAGCAGCTTATCTGGAGGCGGAAACACCATATATTTT. This chain uses TRBV5-8 with TRBJ1-3; D gene ambiguous. The V gene's germline CDR1 is SGHTS and CDR2 YDEGEE. The CDR3 is made up of 14 amino acids. Trimming removed 2 bases from V and 4 bases from J, with 10 bases in between.

CDR3 DNA sequence: TGTGCCAGCAGTGAAGTGACAGGGTCCGGTAATTCACCCCTCCACTTT. It translates to CASSEVTGSGNSPLHF. This rearrangement joins TRBV2 to TRBJ1-6; 7 bases match TRBD1. With V trimmed by 1 base and J by 6 bases, 6 bases remained unmatched. This CDR3 contains 16 residues. The germline CDR1 and CDR2 sequences are SNHLY and FYNNEI.

The chain links TRBV19 to TRBJ1-4; 9 bases are shared with TRBD1. CDR1 is LNHDA and CDR2 is SQIVND in the germline V gene (reference sequence). The CDR3 sequence is 13 residues long. V was clipped by 6 bases and J by 6 bases; unmatched bases: 2. CDR3 in DNA: TGTGCCAGTAGGGGGGACAGGGATGAAAAACTGTTTTTT. Translating gives CASRGDRDEKLFF.

J is TRBJ2-3 and V is TRBV30; D is perhaps TRBD2 (6 bases). Trimming cost V 2 bases and J 4 bases, with 10 bases left between them. The germline V gene has CDR1 GTSNPN and CDR2 SVGIG (reference sequence). This CDR3 is built from 13 residues. CDR3 DNA sequence: TGTGCCTGGAGTCCCCCGGGAGCAGATACGCAGTATTTT. Its translation is CAWSPPGADTQYF.

The chain is built from TRBV30 and TRBJ1-6; no clear D. From germline, CDR1 is GTSNPN and CDR2 SVGIG (reference sequence). Trimming cost V 3 bases and J 7 bases, with 22 bases left between them. This CDR3 comprises 17 residues. The CDR3 DNA reads as TGTGCCTGGAGCGCGGTGGCCCCCGAGGCGAGCAATTCACCCCTCCACTTT. This translates into CAWSAVAPEASNSPLHF. Full variable domain (outside the CDR3, taken from reference TRBV30 and TRBJ1-6): SQTIHQWPATLVQPVGSPLSLECTVEGTSNPNLYWYRQAAGRGLQLLFYSVGIGQISSEVPQNLSASRPQDRQFILSSKKLLLSDSGFYLCAWSAVAPEASNSPLHFGNGTRLTVT.

The V and J genes are TRBV6-1 and TRBJ2-1; D is undetermined. The CDR3 is made up of 17 amino acids. Germline V gene data show CDR1 as MNHNS and CDR2 as SASEGT. V dropped 2 bases and J dropped 1 base, with 15 bases sitting between them. CDR3 in amino acids: CASSEFGRSPSYNEQFF. The CDR3, as DNA: TGTGCCAGCAGTGAATTTGGCAGGTCTCCTTCCTACAATGAGCAGTTCTTC.

The V call is TRBV10-3, the J call TRBJ1-2, with TRBD1 identical over 9 bases. The length of the CDR3 is 15 residues. V gave up 0 bases and J gave up 4 bases; unmatched junction bases: 3. Germline CDR1 ENHRY, CDR2 SYGVKD. The CDR3 spells CAISESGQGGYGYTF. CDR3 DNA sequence: TGTGCCATCAGTGAGTCGGGACAGGGCGGCTATGGCTACACCTTC.

The J gene is TRBJ2-1, the V gene TRBV7-3; tentatively, D is TRBD2 (6 bases). The CDR3 length is 14 residues. Trimming removed 4 bases from V and 6 bases from J, with 13 bases in between. From germline, CDR1 is SGHTA and CDR2 FQGTGA. CDR3 region: CASSSDGGSNEQFF. The CDR3 region has the DNA TGTGCCAGCAGCTCCGATGGGGGGTCCAATGAGCAGTTCTTC.

The rearrangement joins TRBV30 to TRBJ1-5; TRBD1 is a possible D gene (6 bases). Looked up from germline, CDR1 is GTSNPN and CDR2 is SVGIG (reference sequence). The CDR3 spans 15 residues. V was cut by 0 bases and J by 3 bases, with 12 bases left in between. This chain's CDR3 is CAWSVGGGTNQPQHF. CDR3 in DNA: TGTGCCTGGAGTGTGGGAGGGGGGACCAATCAGCCCCAGCATTTT.

This rearrangement joins TRBV9 to TRBJ1-2; no clear D. CDR3 length: 13 residues. V was shortened by 2 bases and J by 5 bases, with 10 bases between the two germline ends. In germline, CDR1 is SGDLS, CDR2 YYNGEE. The CDR3 DNA reads as TGTGCCAGCAGCGTCCTGGCGGGGTATGGCTACACCTTC. Translating it yields CASSVLAGYGYTF.

The V call is TRBV4-1, the J call TRBJ1-5; D may be TRBD1 (5 bases). Trimming took off 0 bases at V and 7 bases at J, with 13 bases between the two ends. This CDR3 region has 15 residues. CDR1 and CDR2 (germline): MGHRA, YSYEKL. This chain's CDR3 is CASSQDGAGRQPQHF. The CDR3 nucleotides read TGCGCCAGCAGCCAAGATGGGGCAGGGCGGCAGCCCCAGCATTTT.

The rearrangement uses TRBV5-4 and TRBJ2-5; TRBD2 aligns across 10 bases. V dropped 1 base and J dropped 6; count of bases not matched to a gene: 6. CDR3 size: 15 residues. Germline V gene data show CDR1 as SGHNT and CDR2 as YYREEE (reference sequence). CDR3 in amino acids: CASSLRERGGKTQYF. The CDR3 DNA reads TGTGCCAGCAGCTTGAGGGAGCGGGGGGGAAAGACCCAGTACTTC.